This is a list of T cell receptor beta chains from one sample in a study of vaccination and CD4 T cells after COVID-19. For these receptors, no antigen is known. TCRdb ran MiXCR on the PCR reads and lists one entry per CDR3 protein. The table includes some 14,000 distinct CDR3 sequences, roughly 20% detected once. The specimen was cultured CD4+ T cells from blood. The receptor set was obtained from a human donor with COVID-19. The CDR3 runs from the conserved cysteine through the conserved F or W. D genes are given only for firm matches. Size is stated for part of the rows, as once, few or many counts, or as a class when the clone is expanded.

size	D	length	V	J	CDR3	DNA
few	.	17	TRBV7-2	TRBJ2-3	CASTTPRPGLLVDTQYF	TGTGCCAGCACCACCCCCCGTCCGGGACTCCTAGTAGATACGCAGTATTTT
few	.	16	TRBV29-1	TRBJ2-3	CSVERAGAGSTDTQYF	TGCAGCGTTGAAAGGGCCGGGGCAGGGAGCACAGATACGCAGTATTTT
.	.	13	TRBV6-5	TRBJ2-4	CASSYPGSNIQYF	TGTGCCAGCAGTTACCCAGGGAGCAACATTCAGTACTTC
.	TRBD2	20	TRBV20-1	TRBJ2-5	CSAREAVGLAGGPSQETQYF	TGCAGTGCTAGAGAGGCGGTCGGACTAGCGGGGGGACCGTCCCAAGAGACCCAGTACTTC
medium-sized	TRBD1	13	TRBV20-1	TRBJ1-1	CSAYSGGGFEAFF	TGCAGTGCTTATTCAGGGGGCGGGTTTGAAGCTTTCTTT
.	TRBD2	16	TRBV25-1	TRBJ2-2	CASSERGGWNTGELFF	TGTGCCAGCAGTGAGCGCGGGGGTTGGAACACCGGGGAGCTGTTTTTT
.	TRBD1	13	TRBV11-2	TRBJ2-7	CARRTGGGHEQYF	TGTGCCAGGCGGACAGGGGGTGGCCACGAGCAGTACTTC
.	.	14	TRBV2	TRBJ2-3	CASSSDRIIDTQYF	TGTGCCAGTTCAAGTGACAGAATCATAGATACGCAGTATTTT
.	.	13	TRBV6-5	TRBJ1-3	CASSSGTGNTIYF	TGTGCCAGCAGTTCGGGGACTGGAAACACCATATATTTT
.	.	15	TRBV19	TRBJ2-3	CASTPVSAQAATQYF	TGTGCCAGTACCCCCGTTAGTGCCCAAGCTGCTACGCAGTATTTT
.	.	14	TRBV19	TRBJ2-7	CASSINPGRNEQYF	TGTGCCAGTAGTATAAATCCGGGCCGGAACGAGCAGTACTTC
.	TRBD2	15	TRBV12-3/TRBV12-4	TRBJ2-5	CASSTAGGPGETQYF	TGTGCCAGCAGTACAGCGGGGGGGCCTGGAGAGACCCAGTACTTC
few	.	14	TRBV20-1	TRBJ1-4	CSARDPPGNEKLFF	TGCAGTGCTAGAGATCCTCCCGGGAATGAAAAACTGTTTTTT
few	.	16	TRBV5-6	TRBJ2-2	CASSLARGKGSGELFF	TGTGCCAGCAGCTTGGCCCGAGGGAAGGGGTCCGGGGAGCTGTTTTTT
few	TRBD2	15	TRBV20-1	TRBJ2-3	CSAKSGSGGTDTQYF	TGCAGTGCTAAATCGGGTAGCGGGGGCACAGATACGCAGTATTTT
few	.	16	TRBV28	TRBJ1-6	CASSQITMRQNSPLHF	TGTGCCAGCAGCCAAATCACTATGAGACAGAATTCACCCCTCCACTTT
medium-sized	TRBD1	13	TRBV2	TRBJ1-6	CARGGQGDSPLHF	TGTGCCAGGGGCGGACAGGGTGATTCACCCCTCCACTTT
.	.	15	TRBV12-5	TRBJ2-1	CASGWGDFKSNEQFF	TGTGCTAGTGGTTGGGGGGACTTTAAATCAAATGAGCAGTTCTTC
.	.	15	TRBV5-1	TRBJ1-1	CASSPDPTGNTEAFF	TGCGCCAGCAGCCCTGACCCGACAGGGAACACTGAAGCTTTCTTT
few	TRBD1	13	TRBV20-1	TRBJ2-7	CSAAQTGRGEQYF	TGCAGTGCTGCCCAGACAGGGAGAGGCGAGCAGTACTTC
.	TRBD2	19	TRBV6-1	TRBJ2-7	CASSRSLAGPGSGSYEQYF	TGTGCCAGCAGCCGCTCCTTAGCGGGGCCGGGATCTGGCTCCTACGAGCAGTACTTC
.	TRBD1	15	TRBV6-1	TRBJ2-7	CASRALTGGTYEQYF	TGTGCCAGCAGGGCACTGACAGGGGGAACCTACGAGCAGTACTTC
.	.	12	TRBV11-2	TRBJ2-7	CASGRISYEQYF	TGTGCCAGCGGTAGGATCTCCTACGAGCAGTACTTC
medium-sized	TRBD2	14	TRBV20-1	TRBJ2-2	CSARGEGYTGELFF	TGCAGTGCTAGAGGGGAGGGCTACACCGGGGAGCTGTTTTTT
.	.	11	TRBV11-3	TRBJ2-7	CASSRSYEQYF	TGTGCCAGCAGCCGCAGCTACGAGCAGTACTTC
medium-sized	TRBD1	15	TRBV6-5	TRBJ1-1	CASSLGGGSNTEAFF	TGTGCCAGCAGTTTAGGGGGCGGTTCGAACACTGAAGCTTTCTTT
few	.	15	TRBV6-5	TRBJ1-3	CASSYSRAGGNTIYF	TGTGCCAGCAGTTACTCGCGGGCAGGCGGAAACACCATATATTTT
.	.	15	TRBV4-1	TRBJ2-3	CASSQGQGKTDTQYF	TGCGCCAGCAGCCAAGGGCAGGGGAAGACAGATACGCAGTATTTT
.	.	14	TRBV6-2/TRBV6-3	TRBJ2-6	CASSYSVWANVLTF	TGTGCCAGCAGTTACAGTGTCTGGGCCAACGTCCTGACTTTC
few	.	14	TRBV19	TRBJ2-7	CASSIGTVLYEQYF	TGTGCCAGTAGTATAGGGACAGTACTTTACGAGCAGTACTTC
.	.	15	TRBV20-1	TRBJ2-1	CSARDLQAPWNEQFF	TGCAGTGCTAGAGATTTGCAGGCTCCCTGGAATGAGCAGTTCTTC
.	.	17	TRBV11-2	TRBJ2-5	CASSLDLGGANRETQYF	TGTGCCAGCAGCTTAGATTTGGGGGGGGCCAATCGGGAGACCCAGTACTTC
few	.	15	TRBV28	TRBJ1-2	CASSYREPTNYGYTF	TGTGCCAGCAGTTACAGGGAACCGACTAACTATGGCTACACCTTC
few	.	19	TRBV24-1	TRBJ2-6	CATSDIRADRSSGANVLTF	TGTGCCACCAGTGACATAAGAGCGGACAGATCCTCTGGGGCCAACGTCCTGACTTTC
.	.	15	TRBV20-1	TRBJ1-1	CSARGWGIIGTEAFF	TGCAGTGCTAGAGGTTGGGGAATTATTGGCACTGAAGCTTTCTTT
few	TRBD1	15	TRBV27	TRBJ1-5	CASSLGTGGTQPQHF	TGTGCCAGCAGTTTAGGGACAGGGGGCACTCAGCCCCAGCATTTT
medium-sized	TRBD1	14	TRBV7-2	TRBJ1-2	CASSYGQGKGGYTF	TGTGCCAGCAGCTACGGACAGGGAAAGGGAGGCTACACCTTC
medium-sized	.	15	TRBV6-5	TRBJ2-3	CASSYFRSAPDTQYF	TGTGCCAGCAGTTACTTTCGTAGCGCCCCAGATACGCAGTATTTT
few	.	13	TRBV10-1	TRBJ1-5	CATSRGWNQPQHF	TGCGCCACCTCGAGGGGGTGGAATCAGCCCCAGCATTTT
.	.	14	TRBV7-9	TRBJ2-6	CASSFPGGANVLTF	TGTGCCAGCAGCTTCCCGGGAGGGGCCAACGTCCTGACTTTC